This is a list of T cell receptor beta chains from one sample in a study of blood T cell repertoires in COVID-19. Clones were sequenced by immunoSEQ multiplex PCR, and TCRdb holds only the in-frame ones, with some missing. The sample lists 40,000 to 50,000 clones, roughly 89% occurring once. The sequencing input was peripheral blood. These receptors originate from a human donor in a cohort sampled during active COVID-19. The CDR3 runs from the conserved cysteine through the conserved F or W. The D gene is left open where the match is weak. Only part of the rows carry a size: once, few, many, or a class if the clone is expanded.

size: -; D: -; V: TRBV27; J: TRBJ1-1; DNA: TGTGCCAGCAGTTCCCAGGGACAGAACACTGAAGCTTTCTTT; CDR3: CASSSQGQNTEAFF
size: -; D: TRBD2; V: TRBV11-2; J: TRBJ2-7; DNA: TGTGCCAGCAGCTTCACTAGCGGGGGTTCCTACGAGCAGTACTTC; CDR3: CASSFTSGGSYEQYF
size: -; D: TRBD1; V: TRBV6-5; J: TRBJ1-1; DNA: TGTGCCAGCAGCCAGGACAGGGCGGGAGTGACTGAAGCTTTCTTT; CDR3: CASSQDRAGVTEAFF
size: -; D: TRBD1; V: TRBV28; J: TRBJ1-2; DNA: TGTGCCAGCAGTTCTTCCCTCCTTCCCCGGGACAGGGGGCTTGGCTACACCTTC; CDR3: CASSSSLLPRDRGLGYTF
size: -; D: -; V: TRBV11-2; J: TRBJ1-2; DNA: TGTGCCAGCAGCTTCACATCTGACAGTGGCTACACCTTC; CDR3: CASSFTSDSGYTF
size: -; D: -; V: TRBV6-6; J: TRBJ1-1; DNA: TGTGCCAGCAGTCACAAAGGGGGAACTGAAGCTTTCTTT; CDR3: CASSHKGGTEAFF
size: -; D: -; V: TRBV23-1; J: TRBJ1-2; DNA: TGCGCCAGCAGTCCACGGACAGTTAGAGGCTACACCTTC; CDR3: CASSPRTVRGYTF
size: -; D: -; V: TRBV7-2; J: TRBJ1-3; DNA: TGTGCCAGCAGCCTCGGACAAGTTGGAAACACCATATATTTT; CDR3: CASSLGQVGNTIYF
size: -; D: -; V: TRBV29-1; J: TRBJ2-7; DNA: TGCAGCGTTGAACAGTCCTACGAGCAGTACTTC; CDR3: CSVEQSYEQYF
size: -; D: TRBD1; V: TRBV11-2; J: TRBJ2-7; DNA: TGTGCCAGCAGCTTAAGTCGAGGGGGCACTCGCTCCTACGAGCAGTACTTC; CDR3: CASSLSRGGTRSYEQYF
size: -; D: TRBD1; V: TRBV5-1; J: TRBJ2-7; DNA: TGCGCCAGCAGCTTGGTAGGACAGGCCGAGCAGTACTTC; CDR3: CASSLVGQAEQYF
size: once; D: -; V: TRBV11-2; J: TRBJ2-7; DNA: TGTGCCAGCAGCTTAGGGGGGGGCCCTTACGAGCAGTACTTC; CDR3: CASSLGGGPYEQYF
size: -; D: TRBD1; V: TRBV19; J: TRBJ1-1; DNA: TGTGCCAGTAGTTCCCGGACAGGGGGAAACACTGAAGCTTTCTTT; CDR3: CASSSRTGGNTEAFF
size: -; D: TRBD1; V: TRBV6-5; J: TRBJ1-1; DNA: TGTGCCAGCAGTTACTCCACGGGACAGGGAGCGGCTTTCTTT; CDR3: CASSYSTGQGAAFF
size: few; D: -; V: TRBV20-1; J: TRBJ2-7; DNA: TGCAGTGCTAGAGCTTACGAGCAGTACTTC; CDR3: CSARAYEQYF
size: -; D: -; V: TRBV15; J: TRBJ1-5; DNA: TGTGCCACCAGCGGGGGGGCGGGAAATCAGCCCCAGCATTTT; CDR3: CATSGGAGNQPQHF
size: -; D: TRBD1; V: TRBV6-5; J: TRBJ1-4; DNA: TGTGCCAGCAGTTACCTACCGGGACAGGATGAAAAACTGTTTTTT; CDR3: CASSYLPGQDEKLFF
size: -; D: -; V: TRBV9; J: TRBJ1-6; DNA: TGTGCCAGCAGCGTAGAAGCCAATTCACCCCTCCACTTT; CDR3: CASSVEANSPLHF
size: -; D: TRBD1; V: TRBV7-2; J: TRBJ1-1; DNA: TGTGCCAGCAGACGGGACAGCCAGAACACTGAAGCTTTCTTT; CDR3: CASRRDSQNTEAFF
size: -; D: TRBD1; V: TRBV5-4; J: TRBJ1-1; DNA: TGTGCCAGCAGCGCTAACCAACAGGGGCGGACTGAAGCTTTCTTT; CDR3: CASSANQQGRTEAFF
size: -; D: -; V: TRBV19; J: TRBJ1-1; DNA: TGTGCCAGTAGTACCGGGACTAACACTGAAGCTTTCTTT; CDR3: CASSTGTNTEAFF
size: -; D: TRBD1; V: TRBV6-6; J: TRBJ1-5; DNA: TGTGCCAGCAGTTCGGGACAGGAAAATCAGCCCCAGCATTTT; CDR3: CASSSGQENQPQHF
size: once; D: TRBD1; V: TRBV25-1; J: TRBJ1-2; DNA: TGTGCCAGCAGTGAAACGGGGGGGGACAGAAGGGGCTACACCTTC; CDR3: CASSETGGDRRGYTF
size: -; D: -; V: TRBV11-2; J: TRBJ2-7; DNA: TGTGCCAGCAGCTTAGTCAGGGGCACCCTAGGCTCCTACGAGCAGTACTTC; CDR3: CASSLVRGTLGSYEQYF
size: once; D: TRBD1; V: TRBV27; J: TRBJ1-1; DNA: TGTGCCAGCAGTTTGGGACAGGGCTTCATGAACACTGAAGCTTTCTTT; CDR3: CASSLGQGFMNTEAFF
size: -; D: -; V: TRBV20-1; J: TRBJ2-7; DNA: TGCAGTGCTAGTCCACTCCGGGACACCTACGAGCAGTACTTC; CDR3: CSASPLRDTYEQYF
size: few; D: -; V: TRBV19; J: TRBJ1-5; DNA: TGTGCCTCCAGGGACATCCCGAATCAGCCCCAGCATTTT; CDR3: CASRDIPNQPQHF
size: -; D: TRBD1; V: TRBV6-2/TRBV6-3; J: TRBJ2-7; DNA: TGTGCCAGCAGTTCCGGGACAGGGATCAAATCCTACGAGCAGTACTTC; CDR3: CASSSGTGIKSYEQYF
size: -; D: -; V: TRBV19; J: TRBJ1-1; DNA: TGTGCCAGTACGTCCCGTCTAGGGAACACTGAAGCTTTCTTT; CDR3: CASTSRLGNTEAFF
size: -; D: TRBD1; V: TRBV29-1; J: TRBJ1-1; DNA: TGCAGCGTTCGGACAGGGGGCTACACTGAAGCTTTCTTT; CDR3: CSVRTGGYTEAFF
size: -; D: -; V: TRBV11-2; J: TRBJ1-2; DNA: TGTGCCAGCAGCACTACCCGTGAGGTACTCAACTATGGCTACACCTTC; CDR3: CASSTTREVLNYGYTF
size: -; D: TRBD2; V: TRBV4-2; J: TRBJ2-7; DNA: TGTGCCAGCAGCCAAGATCGATTCGGCGGGGGGATTTACGAGCAGTACTTC; CDR3: CASSQDRFGGGIYEQYF
size: -; D: TRBD2; V: TRBV29-1; J: TRBJ2-3; DNA: TGCAGCGTTGGACTAGCGGAGGGTACTAGCACAGATACGCAGTATTTT; CDR3: CSVGLAEGTSTDTQYF
size: -; D: TRBD1; V: TRBV12-3/TRBV12-4; J: TRBJ2-7; DNA: TGTGCCAGCAAAGGACAGGGTAACGAGCAGTACTTC; CDR3: CASKGQGNEQYF
size: once; D: TRBD1; V: TRBV7-8; J: TRBJ1-1; DNA: TGTGCCAGCAGGCCAGTACAACAGGGGGTTGGCACTGAAGCTTTCTTT; CDR3: CASRPVQQGVGTEAFF
size: few; D: -; V: TRBV10-3; J: TRBJ1-1; DNA: TGTGCCATCAGTACGGGTCTGGACACTGAAGCTTTCTTT; CDR3: CAISTGLDTEAFF
size: -; D: -; V: TRBV4-3; J: TRBJ1-1; DNA: TGCGCCAGCAGCCAAGATAGACAGCTTGCCCTCACTGAAGCTTTCTTT; CDR3: CASSQDRQLALTEAFF
size: -; D: TRBD1; V: TRBV6-5; J: TRBJ1-1; DNA: TGTGCCAGCAGAACGGGACAGGCTCACGCTGAAGCTTTCTTT; CDR3: CASRTGQAHAEAFF
size: -; D: -; V: TRBV27; J: TRBJ2-7; DNA: TGTGCCAGCATTACCACTGTTCTTGTAGCCTACGAGCAGTACTTC; CDR3: CASITTVLVAYEQYF
size: -; D: -; V: TRBV20-1; J: TRBJ1-1; DNA: TGCAGTGCTAGTAGGACAGACACTGAAGCTTTCTTT; CDR3: CSASRTDTEAFF
size: -; D: -; V: TRBV4-3; J: TRBJ1-2; DNA: TGCGCCAGCAGCCAACGACAGGCTTATGGCTACACCTTC; CDR3: CASSQRQAYGYTF
size: -; D: TRBD1; V: TRBV27; J: TRBJ1-1; DNA: TGTGCCAGCAGTATCACAGGGGGCAACACTGAAGCTTTCTTT; CDR3: CASSITGGNTEAFF
size: -; D: TRBD1; V: TRBV6-4; J: TRBJ1-1; DNA: TGTGCCAGCAGTGACTCGTGGCGAACAGGGGGCATAGGTCCCGCTGAAGCTTTCTTT; CDR3: CASSDSWRTGGIGPAEAFF
size: once; D: -; V: TRBV15; J: TRBJ1-5; DNA: TGTGCCACCGGCGGCCCGAATCAGCCCCAGCATTTT; CDR3: CATGGPNQPQHF
size: -; D: -; V: TRBV2; J: TRBJ1-1; DNA: TGTGCCAGCAGTGCCGACACGAACACTGAAGCTTTCTTT; CDR3: CASSADTNTEAFF
size: -; D: TRBD1; V: TRBV20-1; J: TRBJ1-1; DNA: TGCAGTGCGGGGACAGTTGAAGCTTTCTTT; CDR3: CSAGTVEAFF
size: -; D: TRBD1; V: TRBV19; J: TRBJ2-7; DNA: TGTGCCAGTAGTCTAGGACAGGGGACGCGGGGGGAGCAGTACTTC; CDR3: CASSLGQGTRGEQYF
size: -; D: TRBD1; V: TRBV3-1/TRBV3-2; J: TRBJ1-4; DNA: TGTGCCAGCAGCCGTCAGGGGACAGATGAAAAACTGTTTTTT; CDR3: CASSRQGTDEKLFF
size: -; D: -; V: TRBV6-6; J: TRBJ1-1; DNA: TGTGCCAGCAACAGGGTTGACACTGAAGCTTTCTTT; CDR3: CASNRVDTEAFF
size: -; D: -; V: TRBV3-1/TRBV3-2; J: TRBJ2-7; DNA: TGTGCCAGCAGCCAATACTCCTACGAGCAGTACTTC; CDR3: CASSQYSYEQYF
size: -; D: TRBD1; V: TRBV5-1; J: TRBJ1-1; DNA: TGCGCCAGCAGCTTGGGGACAGGGGGCCAGAACACTGAAGCTTTCTTT; CDR3: CASSLGTGGQNTEAFF
size: -; D: -; V: TRBV7-8; J: TRBJ1-1; DNA: TGTGCCAGCAGCTTACCCGACGGGGAAGGTAGGGCTTTCTTT; CDR3: CASSLPDGEGRAFF
size: -; D: TRBD1; V: TRBV27; J: TRBJ1-6; DNA: TGTGCCAGCAGTTTGACGTTCCTAGGGGGCATTTCCTATAATTCACCCCTCCACTTT; CDR3: CASSLTFLGGISYNSPLHF
size: -; D: -; V: TRBV7-9; J: TRBJ1-2; DNA: TGTGCCAGCAGCTTGGCAGGGAACTATGGCTACACCTTC; CDR3: CASSLAGNYGYTF
size: -; D: TRBD1; V: TRBV4-3; J: TRBJ2-7; DNA: TGCGCCAGCAGCCAAGAGACAGGGGAGACCTACGAGCAGTACTTC; CDR3: CASSQETGETYEQYF
size: -; D: -; V: TRBV23-1; J: TRBJ1-1; DNA: TGCGCCAGCAGTCAGCCACGGCAGGGTGGCGGCACTGAAGCTTTCTTT; CDR3: CASSQPRQGGGTEAFF
size: -; D: TRBD1; V: TRBV15; J: TRBJ2-7; DNA: TGTGCCACCAGCAGAGGGGGACAGGGGGCTACCTACGAGCAGTACTTC; CDR3: CATSRGGQGATYEQYF
size: few; D: -; V: TRBV7-6; J: TRBJ1-2; DNA: TGTGCCAGCAGCACTCCGGGGGGCTACACCTTC; CDR3: CASSTPGGYTF
size: once; D: TRBD1; V: TRBV19; J: TRBJ1-1; DNA: TGTGCCAGCAAACAGGGGTTGAACACTGAAGCTTTCTTT; CDR3: CASKQGLNTEAFF
size: -; D: TRBD1; V: TRBV19; J: TRBJ1-3; DNA: TGTGCCAGTAGCTTGGACAGGGGAACTGGAAACACCATATATTTT; CDR3: CASSLDRGTGNTIYF